The 27 T cell receptor beta chains below were found in one sample sequenced in a study of cytomegalovirus exposure and HLA in healthy donors. The PCR was carried out with 60 Vbeta primers and 13 Jbeta primers. Assay used: immunoSEQ multiplex PCR; TCRdb lists only in-frame clones, some missing. The sample includes 95,000 to 110,000 clones, over 65% of them seen just once. The source material was PBMCs. The receptors derive from a woman in her thirties or forties in good health and CMV-seronegative.

The chain has TRBV7-9 and TRBJ2-3; maybe TRBD2 (6 bases). V gave up 0 bases and J gave up 5 bases, with 9 bases separating them. CDR3 length: 14 amino acids. The V gene's germline CDR1 is SEHNR and CDR2 FQNEAQ (reference sequence). The DNA for the CDR3 is TGTGCCAGCAGCTTAGCGGGAGGCCGAGATACGCAGTATTTT. Its translation: CASSLAGGRDTQYF. Looking up the rest from reference TRBV7-9 and TRBJ2-3 gives the full variable domain: DTGVSQNPRHKITKRGQNVTFRCDPISEHNRLYWYRQTLGQGPEFLTYFQNEAQLEKSRLLSDRFSAERPKGSFSTLEIQRTEQGDSAMYLCASSLAGGRDTQYFGPGTRLTVL.

V usage is TRBV19 and J usage is TRBJ1-5; 11 nucleotides align to TRBD1. The CDR3 is made up of 14 amino acids. V dropped 3 bases and J dropped 6; count of bases not matched to a gene: 1. CDR1 and CDR2 from the germline V gene are LNHDA and SQIVND (reference sequence). CDR3: CASSMGTGGQPQHF. In DNA form, the CDR3 reads TGTGCCAGTAGTATGGGGACAGGGGGTCAGCCCCAGCATTTT.

The rearrangement joins TRBV4-1 to TRBJ2-3; D is unclear. The germline V and J ends were trimmed by 0 bases and 0 bases, with 7 bases remaining between them. Germline loops: CDR1 MGHRA, CDR2 YSYEKL. This CDR3 has 15 residues. CDR3 in DNA: TGCGCCAGCAGCCAAGATGGCGGTAGCACAGATACGCAGTATTTT. Encoded protein: CASSQDGGSTDTQYF.

The V gene is TRBV19, the J gene TRBJ2-7; maybe TRBD1 (7 bases). V lost 1 base and J lost 2, with 15 bases in between. The CDR3 spans 16 residues. Germline V gives CDR1 LNHDA, CDR2 SQIVND (reference sequence). As DNA, the CDR3 is TGTGCCAGTAGTATAGGGTCGGCAGGGGGGCCCTACGAGCAGTACTTC. Its protein product is CASSIGSAGGPYEQYF. Complete variable domain (other parts from reference TRBV19 and TRBJ2-7): DGGITQSPKYLFRKEGQNVTLSCEQNLNHDAMYWYRQDPGQGLRLIYYSQIVNDFQKGDIAEGYSVSREKKESFPLTVTSAQKNPTAFYLCASSIGSAGGPYEQYFGPGTRLTVT.

The chain carries TRBV28 and TRBJ2-3, with 11 nucleotides matching TRBD2. The CDR3 consists of 19 residues. With V trimmed by 6 bases and J by 7 bases, 21 bases remained unmatched. From germline, CDR1 is MDHEN and CDR2 SYDVKM. CDR3 DNA: TGTGCCAGCAGCAGTCTACCCATCCTTACTAGCGGGAGTTCATATACGCAGTATTTT. It is translated as CASSSLPILTSGSSYTQYF.

The chain links TRBV11-2 to TRBJ2-5; 7 positions match TRBD1. The CDR3 is 14 residues long. Germline V lookup: CDR1 SGHAT, CDR2 FQNNGV. Trimming at V came to 0 bases and at J to 7 bases, leaving 5 bases not matched to a gene. The CDR3 here is CASSLDPGGSTQYF. The CDR3, as DNA: TGTGCCAGCAGCTTAGATCCAGGGGGTTCGACCCAGTACTTC. The full variable domain, with the rest looked up from reference TRBV11-2 and TRBJ2-5, is EAGVAQSPRYKIIEKRQSVAFWCNPISGHATLYWYQQILGQGPKLLIQFQNNGVVDDSQLPKDRFSAERLKGVDSTLKIQPAKLEDSAVYLCASSLDPGGSTQYFGPGTRLLVL.

V is TRBV5-5 and J is TRBJ1-6, with a weak D call TRBD1 (5 bases). Trimming removed 4 bases from V and 6 bases from J, with 14 bases in between. Germline V lookup: CDR1 SGHKS, CDR2 YYEKEE (reference sequence). There are 15 residues in the CDR3. The CDR3 nucleotides are TGTGCCAGCAGCACGAGGCAGGGTCTTAATTCACCCCTCCACTTT. This gives the protein CASSTRQGLNSPLHF.

This clone was observed once. This rearrangement joins TRBV4-3 to TRBJ1-3, with a tentative D call TRBD1 (6 bases). Trimming stripped 3 bases from V and 3 bases from J, with 18 bases between. The CDR3 contains 17 residues. The V gene's germline CDR1 is LGHNA and CDR2 YSLEER. CDR3 coding DNA: TGCGCCAGCAGCCACAGTAACAGGGCGGGAGGTGGAAACACCATATATTTT. Translation gives CASSHSNRAGGGNTIYF.

The V call is TRBV7-2, the J call TRBJ1-4; 10 bases are shared with TRBD1. Germline lookup yields CDR1 SGHTA and CDR2 FQGNSA. The V gene end was trimmed by 5 bases and the J gene end by 5 bases; junction bases not matched to a gene: 2. The CDR3 consists of 14 residues. This CDR3 is CASSRDRGNEKLFF. For the CDR3, the DNA is TGTGCCAGCAGCAGGGACAGGGGAAATGAAAAACTGTTTTTT. Looking up the rest from reference TRBV7-2 and TRBJ1-4 gives the full variable domain: GAGVSQSPSNKVTEKGKDVELRCDPISGHTALYWYRQSLGQGLEFLIYFQGNSAPDKSGLPSDRFSAERTGGSVSTLTIQRTQQEDSAVYLCASSRDRGNEKLFFGSGTQLSVL.

This chain's CDR3 is CASSLGGTSTDTQYF. DNA of the CDR3: TGTGCCAGCAGCTTAGGGGGGACGAGCACAGATACGCAGTATTTT. V is TRBV7-3 and J is TRBJ2-3; D is possibly TRBD2 (6 bases). The germline V gene has CDR1 SGHTA and CDR2 FQGTGA. This CDR3 spans 15 amino acids. Trimming left V 2 bases short and J 0 bases short, with 9 bases between.

The chain links TRBV19 to TRBJ1-1, with TRBD1 identical over 11 bases. V lost 5 bases, J lost 5 bases, and 1 base stayed unmatched. Germline CDR1 reads LNHDA; CDR2 reads SQIVND (reference sequence). The length of the CDR3 is 13 residues. The CDR3 DNA sequence: TGTGCCAGTAGTGGGGACAGGGGGACTGAAGCTTTCTTT. Translation gives CASSGDRGTEAFF. The entire variable domain, with the rest obtained from reference TRBV19 and TRBJ1-1, is as follows: DGGITQSPKYLFRKEGQNVTLSCEQNLNHDAMYWYRQDPGQGLRLIYYSQIVNDFQKGDIAEGYSVSREKKESFPLTVTSAQKNPTAFYLCASSGDRGTEAFFGQGTRLTVV.

The rearrangement uses TRBV29-1 and TRBJ2-1, with TRBD1 matching over 11 bases. V gave up 7 bases and J gave up 3 bases; unmatched junction bases: 8. CDR1 SQVTM and CDR2 ANQGSEA come from the germline V gene. There are 15 residues in the CDR3. Written as DNA, the CDR3 is TGCAGCGATACGCGGACAGGGGGCATCTACAATGAGCAGTTCTTC. Translation gives CSDTRTGGIYNEQFF.

The chain is built from TRBV28 and TRBJ1-5; D is unclear. Germline V gene data show CDR1 as MDHEN and CDR2 as SYDVKM. The CDR3 runs 13 residues. Trimming shortened V by 8 bases and J by 7 bases, and 15 bases separated the two germline ends. The CDR3 here is CASLANPGQPQHF. CDR3 DNA: TGTGCCAGCCTGGCTAATCCAGGCCAGCCCCAGCATTTT.

This clone was observed a handful of times. The chain employs TRBV6-1 and TRBJ1-4; 8 bases agree with TRBD1. The CDR3 is made up of 14 amino acids. The V and J ends lost 4 bases and 3 bases, in that order; junction bases with no gene match: 1. The germline CDR1 and CDR2 sequences are MNHNS and SASEGT. DNA of the CDR3: TGTGCCAGCAGTGGGACAGGGTCTAATGAAAAACTGTTTTTT. Translated: CASSGTGSNEKLFF.

This chain links TRBV5-1 with TRBJ1-2, with 9 bases matching TRBD1. The junction had 3 bases not matched to a gene; V was cut back by 2 bases and J by 4 bases. CDR3 length: 14 amino acids. Germline assignment: CDR1 SGHRS and CDR2 YFSETQ. The CDR3 region has the DNA TGCGCCAGCAGCTTCACAGGGGGCAGCTATGGCTACACCTTC. The encoded protein is CASSFTGGSYGYTF.

V is TRBV6-6 and J is TRBJ2-5; 7 nucleotides agree with TRBD1. The CDR3 has 15 residues. The V segment lost 0 bases and the J segment 5 bases; nucleotides outside the gene matches: 6. Germline CDR1 and CDR2: MNHNY and SVGAGI (reference sequence). CDR3: CASSYSKQGLETQYF. The CDR3 nucleotides read TGTGCCAGCAGTTACTCGAAACAGGGGCTGGAGACCCAGTACTTC.

The sample holds a few counts of this clone. CDR3 nucleotide sequence: TGTGCCAGCAGCCTGTTTTTGTCGGGAGTTGGGTACAATGAGCAGTTCTTC. This gives the protein CASSLFLSGVGYNEQFF. This sequence joins TRBV7-2 and TRBJ2-1; the D gene is possibly TRBD2 (6 bases). Per germline, CDR1 SGHTA and CDR2 FQGNSA. CDR3 length: 17 residues. V dropped 5 bases and J dropped 4 bases, with 21 bases sitting between them.

Note on this clone: The junction departs from the called germline gene at one end, perhaps through a read error. V gene TRBV28 combines with J gene TRBJ2-7, with TRBD1 matching over 10 bases. Germline-derived CDR1 and CDR2 are MDHEN and SYDVKM. The CDR3 length is 15 residues. The CDR3 DNA reads TGTGCCAGCAGTCCCCCCCCATGGAGACAGGGGGCTGCGACCTTC. This codes for CASSPPPWRQGAATF. The entire variable domain, with the rest obtained from reference TRBV28 and TRBJ2-7, is as follows: DVKVTQSSRYLVKRTGEKVFLECVQDMDHENMFWYRQDPGLGLRLIYFSYDVKMKEKGDIPEGYSVSREKKERFSLILESASTNQTSMYLCASSPPPWRQGAATFGPGTRLTVT.

V usage is TRBV6-5 and J usage is TRBJ2-5; no reliable D call. The J call may be in error: the DNA end matches TRBJ2-7 better. The CDR3 runs to 14 residues. The germline V gene has CDR1 MNHEY and CDR2 SVGAGI. CDR3 amino acids: CASSASLPYYEQYF. The CDR3 nucleotides are TGTGCCAGCTCTGCCTCCCTCCCCTACTACGAGCAGTACTTC.

This sequence joins TRBV19 and TRBJ2-6; TRBD1 might be the D (5 bases). CDR3 length: 16 residues. Looked up from germline, CDR1 is LNHDA and CDR2 is SQIVND (reference sequence). V lost 5 bases, J lost 0 bases, and 11 bases lay in between. DNA of the CDR3: TGTGCCAGTAGTTATATGCAGGGCTCTGGGGCCAACGTCCTGACTTTC. Translating it yields CASSYMQGSGANVLTF.

This clone was seen only once. The chain joins TRBV5-6 to TRBJ2-7; D not resolved. Germline values: CDR1 SGHDT, CDR2 YYEEEE. Trimming removed 4 bases at V and 2 bases at J, with 4 bases between. CDR3 length: 11 residues. The CDR3 is CASSTAYEQYF. CDR3 bases: TGTGCCAGCAGCACGGCCTACGAGCAGTACTTC.

The chain recombines TRBV5-5 with TRBJ1-5; D is possibly TRBD1 (6 bases). The CDR3 sequence is 16 residues long. Trimming cost V 4 bases and J 1 base, with 15 bases left between them. Germline values: CDR1 SGHKS, CDR2 YYEKEE (reference sequence). CDR3 bases: TGTGCCAGCAGCCGACAGACAGGAAGGAGCAATCAGCCCCAGCATTTT. This translates into CASSRQTGRSNQPQHF.

This chain links TRBV7-8 with TRBJ1-5; tentative D call: TRBD1 (5 bases). CDR3 length: 17 amino acids. From germline, CDR1 is SGHVS and CDR2 FQNEAQ. The V end lost 2 bases, the J end lost 4 bases, and 18 bases lay between the germline ends. The CDR3 sequence: CASSLSWGGGWNQPQHF. The DNA of the CDR3 is TGTGCCAGCAGCTTATCTTGGGGCGGGGGATGGAATCAGCCCCAGCATTTT.

This sequence joins TRBV7-2 and TRBJ1-5, with D perhaps TRBD1 (6 bases). The V and J ends lost 6 bases and 5 bases respectively, with 17 bases between them. CDR1 is SGHTA and CDR2 is FQGNSA in the germline V gene. The CDR3 contains 15 residues. CDR3 in amino acids: CASSPGGGRDQPQHF. CDR3 nucleotide sequence: TGTGCCAGCAGTCCCGGAGGGGGGAGGGATCAGCCCCAGCATTTT.

V usage is TRBV27 and J usage is TRBJ1-1; D perhaps matches TRBD1 (5 bases). The length of the CDR3 is 14 residues. The germline CDR1 and CDR2 sequences are MNHEY and SMNVEV (reference sequence). Trimming stripped 8 bases from V and 1 base from J, with 14 bases between. CDR3 in DNA: TGTGCCAGCGGGGCAGGCAGGAGGAACACTGAAGCTTTCTTT. Protein product: CASGAGRRNTEAFF.

The sample holds a few counts of this clone. The chain carries TRBV7-2 and TRBJ1-5, with 8 bases aligning to TRBD1. This CDR3 has 17 amino acids. Germline V gene lookup returns CDR1 SGHTA and CDR2 FQGNSA. Trimming removed 4 bases from V and 7 bases from J; junction bases left unmatched: 15. The CDR3 DNA follows: TGTGCCAGCAGCTCCCTCGGGGCAGGGGGCAAAGGACAGCCCCAGCATTTT. Protein sequence: CASSSLGAGGKGQPQHF.

This clone was seen only a few times. The rearrangement joins TRBV5-4 to TRBJ1-1; 8 bases are a match to TRBD1. V shed 5 bases, J shed 1 base, and the junction held 19 bases outside the gene matches. Germline V gene sequence: CDR1 SGHNT, CDR2 YYREEE (reference sequence). The CDR3 consists of 19 residues. Here the CDR3 reads CASRPYSLRTDRGNTEAFF. The DNA for the CDR3 is TGTGCCAGCAGACCTTATTCGCTGAGGACCGACAGGGGGAACACTGAAGCTTTCTTT.